The 3 T cell receptor beta chains presented below share a single source sample, sequenced in a study of blood T cell repertoires in COVID-19. TCRdb's table, derived via immunoSEQ multiplex PCR, lists solely in-frame clones and lacks some. The sample yields 400,000 to 450,000 clones, about nine tenths seen once. The sample was peripheral blood. The receptor source for this set is a woman between 50 and 59 years old with COVID-19, enrolled during active disease.

The V gene is TRBV7-2, the J gene TRBJ2-3, with 12 bases that match TRBD2. The V segment lost 6 bases and the J segment 6 bases; nucleotides outside the gene matches: 1. CDR1 and CDR2 from the germline V gene are SGHTA and FQGNSA. The length of the CDR3 is 13 residues. CDR3 sequence reads: CASRTSGGDTQYF. The CDR3 region has the DNA TGTGCCAGCAGAACTAGCGGGGGGGATACGCAGTATTTT.

The chain links TRBV7-8 to TRBJ1-5, with 7 bases aligning to TRBD1. The length of the CDR3 is 16 residues. The germline CDR1 and CDR2 sequences are SGHVS and FQNEAQ. Unmatched junction bases numbered 11, after V lost 3 bases and J lost 6 bases. CDR3 in DNA: TGTGCCAGCAGCTTCTGGACAGGCGGATCTTTTCAGCCCCAGCATTTT. It yields the protein CASSFWTGGSFQPQHF.

This chain connects TRBV7-9 to TRBJ1-1, with D perhaps matching TRBD1 (6 bases). Trimming pared 5 bases from V and 5 bases from J, leaving 21 bases between. The CDR3 has 16 residues. Germline V lookup: CDR1 SEHNR, CDR2 FQNEAQ (reference sequence). The CDR3 protein is CASSTSIFRGKTEAFF. The CDR3 nucleotides are TGTGCCAGCAGCACATCTATTTTCAGGGGAAAAACTGAAGCTTTCTTT.